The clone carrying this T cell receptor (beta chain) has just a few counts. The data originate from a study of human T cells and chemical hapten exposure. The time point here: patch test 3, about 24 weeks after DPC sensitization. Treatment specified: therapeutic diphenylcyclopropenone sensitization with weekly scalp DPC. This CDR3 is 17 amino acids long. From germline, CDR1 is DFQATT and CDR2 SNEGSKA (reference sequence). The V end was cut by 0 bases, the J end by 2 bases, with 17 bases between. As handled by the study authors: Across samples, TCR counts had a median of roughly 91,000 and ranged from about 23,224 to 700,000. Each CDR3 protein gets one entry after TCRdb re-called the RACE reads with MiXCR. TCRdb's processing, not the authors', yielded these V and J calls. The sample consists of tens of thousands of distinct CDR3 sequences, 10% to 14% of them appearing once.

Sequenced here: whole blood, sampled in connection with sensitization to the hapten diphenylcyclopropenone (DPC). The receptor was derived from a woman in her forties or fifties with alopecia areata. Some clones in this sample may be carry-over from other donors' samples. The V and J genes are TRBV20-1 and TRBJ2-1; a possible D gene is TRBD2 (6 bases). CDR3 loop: CSARDSGTSRTYNEQFF. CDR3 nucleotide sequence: TGCAGTGCTAGAGACTCGGGAACTAGCAGAACCTACAATGAGCAGTTCTTC.